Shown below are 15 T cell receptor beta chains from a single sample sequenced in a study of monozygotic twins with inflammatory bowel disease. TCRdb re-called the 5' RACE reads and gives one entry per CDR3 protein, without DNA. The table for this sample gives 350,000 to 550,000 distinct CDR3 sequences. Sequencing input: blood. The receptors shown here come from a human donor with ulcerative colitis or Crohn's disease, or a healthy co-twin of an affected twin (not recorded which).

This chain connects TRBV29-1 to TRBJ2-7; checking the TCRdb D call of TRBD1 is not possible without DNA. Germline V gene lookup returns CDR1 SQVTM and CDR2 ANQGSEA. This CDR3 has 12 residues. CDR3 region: CSVGDSPYEQYF.

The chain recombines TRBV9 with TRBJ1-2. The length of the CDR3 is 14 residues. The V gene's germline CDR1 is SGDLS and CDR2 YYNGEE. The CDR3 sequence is CASSVVHLNYGYTF. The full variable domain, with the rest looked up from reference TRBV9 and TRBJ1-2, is DSGVTQTPKHLITATGQRVTLRCSPRSGDLSVYWYQQSLDQGLQFLIQYYNGEERAKGNILERFSAQQFPDLHSELNLSSLELGDSALYFCASSVVHLNYGYTFGSGTRLTVV.

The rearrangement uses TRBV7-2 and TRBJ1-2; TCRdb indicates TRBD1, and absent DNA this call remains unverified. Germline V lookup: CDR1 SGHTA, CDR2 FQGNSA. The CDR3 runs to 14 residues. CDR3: CASSLDPGDYGYTF.

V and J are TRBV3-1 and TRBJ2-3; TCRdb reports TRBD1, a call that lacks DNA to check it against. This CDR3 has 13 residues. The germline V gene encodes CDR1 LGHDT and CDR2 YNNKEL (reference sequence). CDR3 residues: CASSQDSRGTQYF.

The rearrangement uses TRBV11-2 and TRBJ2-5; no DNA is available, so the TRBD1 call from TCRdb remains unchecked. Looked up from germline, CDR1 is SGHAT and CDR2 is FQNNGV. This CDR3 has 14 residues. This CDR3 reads CASSLAGGSETQYF.

Here the CDR3 reads CASSELPGSHYEQYF. The J gene is TRBJ2-7, the V gene TRBV2; the D call of TRBD1 rests on TCRdb alone, since no DNA is present to check it. The CDR3 is 15 residues long. Germline V gives CDR1 SNHLY, CDR2 FYNNEI.

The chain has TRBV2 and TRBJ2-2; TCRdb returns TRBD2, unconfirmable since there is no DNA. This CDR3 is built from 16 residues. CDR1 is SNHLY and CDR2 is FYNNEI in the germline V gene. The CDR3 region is CASREASGVNTGELFF.

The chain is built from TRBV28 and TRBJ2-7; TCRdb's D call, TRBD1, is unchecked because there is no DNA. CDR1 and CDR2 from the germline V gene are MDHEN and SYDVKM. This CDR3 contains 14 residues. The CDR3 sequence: CASSSNAGPYEQYF.

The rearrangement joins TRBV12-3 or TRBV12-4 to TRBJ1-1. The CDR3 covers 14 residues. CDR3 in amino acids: CASSLLTGGTEAFF.

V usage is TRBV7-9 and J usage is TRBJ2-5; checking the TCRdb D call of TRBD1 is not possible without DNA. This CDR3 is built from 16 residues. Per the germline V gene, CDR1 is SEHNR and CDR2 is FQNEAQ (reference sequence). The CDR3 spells CASSSGGRGFTETQYF. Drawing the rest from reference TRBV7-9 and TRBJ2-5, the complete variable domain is DTGVSQNPRHKITKRGQNVTFRCDPISEHNRLYWYRQTLGQGPEFLTYFQNEAQLEKSRLLSDRFSAERPKGSFSTLEIQRTEQGDSAMYLCASSSGGRGFTETQYFGPGTRLLVL.

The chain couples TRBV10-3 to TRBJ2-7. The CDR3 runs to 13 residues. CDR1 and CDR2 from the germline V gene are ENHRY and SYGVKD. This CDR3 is CAISESGRYEQYF.

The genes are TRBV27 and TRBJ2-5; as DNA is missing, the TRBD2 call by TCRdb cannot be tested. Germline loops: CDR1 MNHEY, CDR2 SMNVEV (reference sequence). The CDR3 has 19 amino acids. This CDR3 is CASSFLSTSGPEGQETQYF.

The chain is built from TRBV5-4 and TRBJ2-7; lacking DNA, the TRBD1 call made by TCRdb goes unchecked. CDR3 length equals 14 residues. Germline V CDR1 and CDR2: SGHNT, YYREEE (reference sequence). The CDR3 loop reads CASFAGTKPYEQYF.

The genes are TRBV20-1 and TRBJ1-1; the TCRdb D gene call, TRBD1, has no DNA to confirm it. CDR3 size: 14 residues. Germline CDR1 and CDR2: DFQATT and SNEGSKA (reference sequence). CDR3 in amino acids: CSAYRGQGGTEAFF.

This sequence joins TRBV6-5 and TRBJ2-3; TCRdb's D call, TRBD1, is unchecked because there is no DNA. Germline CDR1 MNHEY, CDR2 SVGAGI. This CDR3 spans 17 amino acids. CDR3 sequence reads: CASSYRRGAPSTDTQYF.